The T cell receptor (beta chain) described here comes from a study of blood T cells in healthy people across ages. Germline-derived CDR1 and CDR2 are MRHNA and SNTAGT. The ends were cut back, 7 bases at V and 0 bases at J, with 15 bases in the middle. The CDR3 spans 15 residues. A second roughly 6 to 12 cycle PCR used barcoded and J-beta primers. TCRdb fed the 5' RACE reads into MiXCR, producing one record per CDR3 protein. The table has approximately 1.5 million distinct CDR3 sequences, about 31% seen once. V is TRBV6-4 and J is TRBJ1-1, with a tentative D call TRBD1 (6 bases). The sample was blood. This TCR came from a woman in her 30s in good health. The CDR3 region has the DNA TGTGCCAGCAAACCGGAGGACAGTCTGAACACTGAAGCTTTCTTT. This codes for CASKPEDSLNTEAFF.